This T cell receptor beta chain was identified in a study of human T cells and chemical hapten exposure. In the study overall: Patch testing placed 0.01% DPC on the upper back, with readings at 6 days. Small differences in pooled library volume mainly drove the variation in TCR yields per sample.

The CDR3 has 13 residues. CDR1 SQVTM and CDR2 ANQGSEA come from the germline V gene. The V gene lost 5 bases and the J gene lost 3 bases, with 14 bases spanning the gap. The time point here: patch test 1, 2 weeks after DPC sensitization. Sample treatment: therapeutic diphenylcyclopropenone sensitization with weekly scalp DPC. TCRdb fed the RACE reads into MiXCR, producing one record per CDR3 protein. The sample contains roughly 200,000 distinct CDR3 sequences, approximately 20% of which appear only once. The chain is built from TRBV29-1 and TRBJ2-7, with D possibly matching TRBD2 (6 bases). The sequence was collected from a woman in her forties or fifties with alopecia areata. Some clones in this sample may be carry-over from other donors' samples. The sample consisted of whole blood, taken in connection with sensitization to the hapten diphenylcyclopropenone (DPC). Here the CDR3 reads CSVISSASYEQYF. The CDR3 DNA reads TGCAGCGTTATCTCTAGCGCCAGCTACGAGCAGTACTTC.